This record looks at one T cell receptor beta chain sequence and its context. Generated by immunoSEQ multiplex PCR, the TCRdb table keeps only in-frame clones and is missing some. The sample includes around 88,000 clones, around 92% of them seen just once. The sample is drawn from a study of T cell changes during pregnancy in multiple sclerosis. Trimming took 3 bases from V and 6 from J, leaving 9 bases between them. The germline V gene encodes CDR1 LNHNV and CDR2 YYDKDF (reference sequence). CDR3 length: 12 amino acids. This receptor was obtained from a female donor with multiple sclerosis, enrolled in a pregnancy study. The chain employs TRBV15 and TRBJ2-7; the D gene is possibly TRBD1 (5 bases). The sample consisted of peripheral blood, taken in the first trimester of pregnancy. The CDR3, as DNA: TGTGCCACCAGCAGCGGTGGGGCCGAGCAGTACTTC. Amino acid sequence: CATSSGGAEQYF.